The rows below give T cell receptor beta chains drawn from one sample of a study of T cell responses to AZD1222 COVID-19 vaccine. Produced via immunoSEQ multiplex PCR; TCRdb's table is partial and in-frame only. The table records roughly 97,000 clones, approximately 90% of them present only once. The sample consisted of peripheral blood, taken on day 0 of AZD1222 vaccination. Receptors originate from an adult in good health. Both conserved end residues are part of each CDR3. The D gene is left open where the match is weak. Clone size is stated in some rows and not others, as once, few, many or a class when expanded.

D | size | J | V | DNA | CDR3
NA | NA | TRBJ1-2 | TRBV4-1 | TGCGCCAGCAGCCAAGGCCACAGTACTACTAACTATGGCTACACCTTC | CASSQGHSTTNYGYTF
TRBD1 | NA | TRBJ2-3 | TRBV9 | TGTGCCAGCAGCGCTCCCCCGGGGACAGGGAATGAAGATACGCAGTATTTT | CASSAPPGTGNEDTQYF
NA | NA | TRBJ2-3 | TRBV6-6 | TGTGCCAGCAGTTACTCGTCGGATACGCAGTATTTT | CASSYSSDTQYF
NA | NA | TRBJ2-5 | TRBV11-1 | TGTGCCAGCAGCTTACAACGGGAGACCCAGTACTTC | CASSLQRETQYF
NA | once | TRBJ1-3 | TRBV7-2 | TGTGCCAGCAGCTTAGGTGGCGCTGGAAACACCATATATTTT | CASSLGGAGNTIYF
TRBD1 | NA | TRBJ2-2 | TRBV2 | TGTGCCAGCAGTAGGGGGACAGCGAACACCGGGGAGCTGTTTTTT | CASSRGTANTGELFF
NA | once | TRBJ1-2 | TRBV5-1 | TGCGCCAGCAGCAGAGTGGGGCCTATGGCAGGAGGAGCGGTCCTGAGTGGCTACACCTTC | CASSRVGPMAGGAVLSGYTF
NA | NA | TRBJ2-1 | TRBV7-3 | TGTGCCAGCAGCCTTGGACCAAATACAGGGAACAATGAGCAGTTCTTC | CASSLGPNTGNNEQFF
NA | NA | TRBJ1-2 | TRBV5-1 | TGCGCCAGCAGCTTGGTTTTCGGGGGTGACTATGGCTACACCTTC | CASSLVFGGDYGYTF
NA | NA | TRBJ1-2 | TRBV6-4 | TGTGCCAGCAGTGACTCGAGTTCCGGAAACTATGGCTACACCTTC | CASSDSSSGNYGYTF
NA | once | TRBJ1-1 | TRBV30 | TGTGCCTGGAGTGCTACAGACGCCACTGAAGCTTTCTTT | CAWSATDATEAFF
NA | NA | TRBJ1-1 | TRBV18 | TGTGCCAGCGGAGGTGGGGCCATGAACACTGAAGCTTTCTTT | CASGGGAMNTEAFF
NA | NA | TRBJ2-5 | TRBV4-2 | TGTGCCAGCAGCCAGGCGGACCTGGCCCAAGAGACCCAGTACTTC | CASSQADLAQETQYF
NA | NA | TRBJ1-2 | TRBV28 | TGTGCCAGCAACCCCTCAGGGAGACTAAAGTTAAGCTACACCTTC | CASNPSGRLKLSYTF
NA | NA | TRBJ1-3 | TRBV18 | TGTGCCAGCTCACCCCCCGCAGGCTCTGGAAACACCATATATTTT | CASSPPAGSGNTIYF
TRBD1 | NA | TRBJ1-2 | TRBV7-3 | TGTGCCAGCAGCCTGGGGCAGGGGGCGCTTGGCTACACCTTC | CASSLGQGALGYTF
NA | NA | TRBJ2-7 | TRBV30 | TGTGCCTGGGGCCCTGAGGGGGCCTACGAGCAGTACTTC | CAWGPEGAYEQYF
NA | few | TRBJ1-3 | TRBV28 | TGTGCCAGCAGGTCAGGGGATTCTGGAAACACCATATATTTT | CASRSGDSGNTIYF
NA | NA | TRBJ1-4 | TRBV6-1 | TGTGCCAGCAGTGAAGGTGTAGGGGGATATAATGAAAAACTGTTTTTT | CASSEGVGGYNEKLFF
NA | NA | TRBJ1-5 | TRBV19 | TGTGCCAGTAATAAATCAGGGAGCAATCAGCCCCAGCATTTT | CASNKSGSNQPQHF
NA | NA | TRBJ1-4 | TRBV3-1/TRBV3-2 | TGTGCCAGCAGCCGGGACGGTAATGAAAAACTGTTTTTT | CASSRDGNEKLFF
NA | NA | TRBJ1-4 | TRBV7-2 | TGTGCCAGCAGCTCTAGGGGGGACGGGAATGAAAAACTGTTTTTT | CASSSRGDGNEKLFF